This T cell receptor beta chain was documented in a study of T cell repertoires in cytomegalovirus infection. Overall study: Public TCR beta signatures provided an indication of both CMV infection and a matching HLA type. Whole-study results and caveats: Cumulative public TCR beta family frequency identified CMV carriers with the relevant HLA. Across the ex vivo response, the dominant clonotypes were HLA-C-restricted CMV-specific TCR beta clonotypes.

TCRdb re-called the reads through MiXCR, storing one row per CDR3 protein. The sample holds hundreds of thousands of distinct CDR3 sequences, 24% seen once. This clonotype has a handful of counts. The antigen is undetermined. V dropped 3 bases and J dropped 0 bases, with 9 bases sitting between them. In germline, CDR1 is MDHEN, CDR2 SYDVKM. The CDR3 spans 16 residues. This receptor was identified in a human donor in good health (CMV status not recorded). Some clones in this sample may be carry-over from other donors' samples. Sequencing input: CD8+ T cells from PBMCs. This rearrangement joins TRBV28 to TRBJ2-6, with D hard to call. In nucleotides, the CDR3 is TGTGCCAGCAGTTTTTTGGCGAGCTCTGGGGCCAACGTCCTGACTTTC. As protein: CASSFLASSGANVLTF.